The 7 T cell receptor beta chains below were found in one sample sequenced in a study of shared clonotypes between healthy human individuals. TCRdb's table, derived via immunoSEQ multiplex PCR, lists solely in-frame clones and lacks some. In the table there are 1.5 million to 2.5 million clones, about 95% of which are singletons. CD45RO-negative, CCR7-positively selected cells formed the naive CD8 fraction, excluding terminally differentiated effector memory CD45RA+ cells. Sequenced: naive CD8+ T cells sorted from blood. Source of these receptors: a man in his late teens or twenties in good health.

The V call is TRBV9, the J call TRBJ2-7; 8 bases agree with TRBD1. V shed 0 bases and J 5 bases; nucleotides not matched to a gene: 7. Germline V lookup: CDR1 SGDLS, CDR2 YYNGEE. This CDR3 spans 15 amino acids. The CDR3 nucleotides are TGTGCCAGCAGCGTAGCGGCAGGGGGCGGGAACGAGCAGTACTTC. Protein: CASSVAAGGGNEQYF.

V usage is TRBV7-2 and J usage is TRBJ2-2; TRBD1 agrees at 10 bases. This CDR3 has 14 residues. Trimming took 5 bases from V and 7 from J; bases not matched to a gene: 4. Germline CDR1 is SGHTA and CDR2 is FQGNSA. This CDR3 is CASSLGQGNGELFF. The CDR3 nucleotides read TGTGCCAGCAGCCTGGGACAGGGGAACGGGGAGCTGTTTTTT.

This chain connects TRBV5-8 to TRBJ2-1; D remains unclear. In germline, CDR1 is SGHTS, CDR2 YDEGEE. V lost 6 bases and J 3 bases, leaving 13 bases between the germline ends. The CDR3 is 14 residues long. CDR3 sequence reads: CASIPGGFYNEQFF. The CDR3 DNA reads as TGTGCCAGCATCCCCGGCGGATTCTACAATGAGCAGTTCTTC.

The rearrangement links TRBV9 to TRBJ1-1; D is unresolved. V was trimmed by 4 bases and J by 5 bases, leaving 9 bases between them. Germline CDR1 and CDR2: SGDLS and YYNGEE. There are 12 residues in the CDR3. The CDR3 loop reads CASSPMGTEAFF. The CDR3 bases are TGTGCCAGCAGCCCAATGGGTACTGAAGCTTTCTTT.

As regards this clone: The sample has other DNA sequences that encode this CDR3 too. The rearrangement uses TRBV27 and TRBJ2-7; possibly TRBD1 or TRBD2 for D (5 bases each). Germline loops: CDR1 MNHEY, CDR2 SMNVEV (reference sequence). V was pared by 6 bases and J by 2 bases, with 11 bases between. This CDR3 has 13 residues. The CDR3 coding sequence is TGTGCCAGCAGGGGGACGGCGACCTACGAGCAGTACTTC. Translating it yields CASRGTATYEQYF.

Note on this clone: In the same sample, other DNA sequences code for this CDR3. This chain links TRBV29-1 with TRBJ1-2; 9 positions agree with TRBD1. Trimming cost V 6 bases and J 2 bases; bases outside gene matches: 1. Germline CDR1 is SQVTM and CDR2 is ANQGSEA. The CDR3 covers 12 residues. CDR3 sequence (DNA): TGCAGCGTAACAGGGGGCAACTATGGCTACACCTTC. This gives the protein CSVTGGNYGYTF.

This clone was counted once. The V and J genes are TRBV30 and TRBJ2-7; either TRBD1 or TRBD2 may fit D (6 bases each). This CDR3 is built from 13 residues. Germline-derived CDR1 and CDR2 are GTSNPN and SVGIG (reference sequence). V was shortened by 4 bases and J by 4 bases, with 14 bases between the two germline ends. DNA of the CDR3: TGTGCCTGGACTCCCCAGGGGAGGTACGAGCAGTACTTC. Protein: CAWTPQGRYEQYF.